Presented here are 13 T cell receptor beta chains from one specimen sequenced in a study of OX40 agonist ivuxolimab in advanced cancers. The table came from immunoSEQ multiplex PCR; TCRdb's copy has only in-frame clones and leaves some out. The sample contains 50,000 to 55,000 clones, over 75% of which appear only once. Material: CD4+ or CD8+ T cells sorted from blood, obtained in a trial of the OX40 agonist ivuxolimab. These TCRs come from an adult with an advanced solid tumor such as melanoma, head and neck, liver or kidney cancer.

This chain uses TRBV28 with TRBJ2-2; D gene uncertain. This CDR3 has 14 residues. Germline values: CDR1 MDHEN, CDR2 SYDVKM. V was shortened by 6 bases and J by 4 bases, with 12 bases between the two germline ends. The CDR3 bases are TGTGCCAGCAGAGACGGTTCCGGCACCGGGGAGCTGTTTTTT. Encoded protein: CASRDGSGTGELFF.

The gene calls are TRBV29-1 and TRBJ1-1; D is perhaps TRBD1 (6 bases). The length of the CDR3 is 13 residues. Trimming removed 7 bases from V and 1 base from J, with 13 bases in between. Germline V CDR1 and CDR2: SQVTM, ANQGSEA. CDR3 protein: CSAQGFWNTEAFF. The CDR3 DNA reads as TGCAGCGCACAGGGTTTTTGGAACACTGAAGCTTTCTTT.

The chain employs TRBV28 and TRBJ1-2; 12 nucleotides agree with TRBD1. Per germline, CDR1 MDHEN and CDR2 SYDVKM. This CDR3 is 16 amino acids long. V shed 8 bases, J shed 4 bases, and the junction held 11 bases outside the gene matches. The CDR3 DNA reads TGTGCCAGCGTCCTCTCCGGGACAGGGGGCCTCTATGGCTACACCTTC. It translates to CASVLSGTGGLYGYTF.

This chain links TRBV10-3 with TRBJ2-7, with 9 bases fitting TRBD1. The length of the CDR3 is 16 residues. V was clipped by 3 bases and J by 1 base; unmatched bases: 7. In germline, CDR1 is ENHRY, CDR2 SYGVKD. CDR3 in DNA: TGTGCCATCAGTGACCGTGGTGGACAGGGGTCCTACGAGCAGTACTTC. Amino acids: CAISDRGGQGSYEQYF.

V usage is TRBV5-1 and J usage is TRBJ1-1; a possible D gene is TRBD1 (5 bases). CDR1 SGHRS and CDR2 YFSETQ come from the germline V gene. The CDR3 runs to 15 residues. Trimming took 4 bases from V and 1 from J, leaving 14 bases between them. The CDR3 here is CASSPAPGTNTEAFF. The CDR3 nucleotides are TGCGCCAGCAGCCCGGCCCCAGGGACGAACACTGAAGCTTTCTTT.

The J gene is TRBJ2-7, the V gene TRBV5-4; TRBD2 might be the D (5 bases). The germline gives CDR1 SGHNT, CDR2 YYREEE (reference sequence). V was trimmed by 3 bases and J by 4 bases, leaving 14 bases between them. The CDR3 spans 14 residues. The CDR3 loop is CASSYDPGVYEQYF. The CDR3 region has the DNA TGTGCCAGCAGCTATGACCCCGGGGTTTACGAGCAGTACTTC.

The rearrangement links TRBV28 to TRBJ1-5; 10 bases are shared with TRBD1. V was clipped by 6 bases and J by 5 bases; unmatched bases: 10. Germline V gene lookup returns CDR1 MDHEN and CDR2 SYDVKM. This CDR3 has 16 amino acids. The CDR3 bases are TGTGCCAGCAGCCCGGCCGGGACAGGGGTACATCAGCCCCAGCATTTT. Translation: CASSPAGTGVHQPQHF. Together with reference TRBV28 and TRBJ1-5, the CDR3 gives the full variable domain: DVKVTQSSRYLVKRTGEKVFLECVQDMDHENMFWYRQDPGLGLRLIYFSYDVKMKEKGDIPEGYSVSREKKERFSLILESASTNQTSMYLCASSPAGTGVHQPQHFGDGTRLSIL.

The chain carries TRBV19 and TRBJ2-3; no definite D call. Deletions cut 3 bases from V and 2 bases from J, with 9 bases between. The germline V gene encodes CDR1 LNHDA and CDR2 SQIVND (reference sequence). CDR3 length: 14 residues. CDR3 nucleotides: TGTGCCAGTAGTATGAGTTCTTACACAGATACGCAGTATTTT. It encodes CASSMSSYTDTQYF.

The genes are TRBV9 and TRBJ2-7; 7 bases line up with TRBD1. From germline, CDR1 is SGDLS and CDR2 YYNGEE. Germline trimming cut 3 bases from V and 3 bases from J; bases unmatched to any gene: 6. This CDR3 contains 14 residues. The CDR3 DNA follows: TGTGCCAGCAGCGCAGAACGGACAGGCTACGAGCAGTACTTC. Amino acid sequence: CASSAERTGYEQYF.

V is TRBV7-8 and J is TRBJ2-2; D possibly corresponds to TRBD1 (5 bases). Deletions cut 1 base from V and 0 bases from J, with 9 bases between. Germline V gives CDR1 SGHVS, CDR2 FQNEAQ. The CDR3 totals 16 residues. CDR3 nucleotides: TGTGCCAGCAGCTTAGAGGGCAGGGCGAACACCGGGGAGCTGTTTTTT. Translating gives CASSLEGRANTGELFF.

The rearrangement uses TRBV7-2 and TRBJ2-1; D not resolved. The CDR3 spans 14 residues. Germline V gene sequence: CDR1 SGHTA, CDR2 FQGNSA. Trimming left V 1 base short and J 6 bases short, with 10 bases between. In nucleotides, the CDR3 is TGTGCCAGCAGCTTAGATGGCCTTTCCAATGAGCAGTTCTTC. Its translation: CASSLDGLSNEQFF.

The V call is TRBV6-1, the J call TRBJ1-4; 9 bases fit TRBD1. The CDR3 is made up of 13 amino acids. Germline CDR1 reads MNHNS; CDR2 reads SASEGT. V trimming: 6 bases; J trimming: 8 bases; junction bases outside the gene matches: 4. The CDR3: CASRDRGEEKLFF. CDR3 nucleotides: TGTGCCAGCAGGGACAGGGGAGAGGAAAAACTGTTTTTT.

V gene TRBV27 combines with J gene TRBJ2-2; D gene ambiguous. The CDR3 sequence is 17 residues long. Looked up from germline, CDR1 is MNHEY and CDR2 is SMNVEV (reference sequence). The V and J ends lost 2 bases and 0 bases respectively, with 13 bases between them. Here the CDR3 reads CASSLNRGRANTGELFF. DNA for the CDR3: TGTGCCAGCAGTTTAAATAGAGGACGAGCGAACACCGGGGAGCTGTTTTTT.